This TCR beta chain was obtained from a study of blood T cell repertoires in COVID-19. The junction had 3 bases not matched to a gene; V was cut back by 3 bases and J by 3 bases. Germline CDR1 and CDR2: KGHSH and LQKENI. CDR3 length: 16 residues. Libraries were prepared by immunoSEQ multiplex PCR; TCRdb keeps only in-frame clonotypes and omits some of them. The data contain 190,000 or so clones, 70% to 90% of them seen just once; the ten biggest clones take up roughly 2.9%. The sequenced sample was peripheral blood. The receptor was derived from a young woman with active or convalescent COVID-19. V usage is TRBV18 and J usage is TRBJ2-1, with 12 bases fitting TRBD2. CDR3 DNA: TGTGCCAGCTCACCTAGGACTAGCGGGGACTACAATGAGCAGTTCTTC. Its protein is CASSPRTSGDYNEQFF.